This record concerns one TCR beta chain sequence. As yet, its antigen is unknown. This sample was taken from a study of cytomegalovirus exposure and HLA in healthy donors. Overall study context: The roughly 100 million unique TCR beta sequences, from about 190 million T cells, were found by an earlier analysis. Regarding the study as a whole: A classifier reportedly called cytomegalovirus status with high sensitivity and specificity. Presence/absence analysis assumed near-uniform sequencing depth across donors. With later analysis, a missense DCLRE1C variant became linked to TCR beta V- and J-gene trimming.

Vbeta (60) and Jbeta (13) primers were used in the PCR. Assay used: immunoSEQ multiplex PCR; TCRdb lists only in-frame clones, some missing. The sample is made up of some 46,000 clones, and the top ten hold roughly 7.3% of it. The CDR3 consists of 15 residues. J lost 5 bases, V lost 0 bases, and 6 bases had no gene match. Germline assignment: CDR1 GTSNPN and CDR2 SVGIG (reference sequence). The sequence derives from a male donor in good health and CMV-seronegative. The sequenced sample consisted of PBMCs. The chain employs TRBV30 and TRBJ2-1; 8 nucleotides agree with TRBD2. The CDR3 loop is CAWSVGLAGNNEQFF. The CDR3 DNA sequence: TGTGCCTGGAGTGTGGGTCTAGCGGGCAACAATGAGCAGTTCTTC. Supplemented by reference TRBV30 and TRBJ2-1, the full variable domain reads SQTIHQWPATLVQPVGSPLSLECTVEGTSNPNLYWYRQAAGRGLQLLFYSVGIGQISSEVPQNLSASRPQDRQFILSSKKLLLSDSGFYLCAWSVGLAGNNEQFFGPGTRLTVL.